The 27 T cell receptor beta chains below all came from one sample that was sequenced in a study of post-analysis software for immune sequencing data. Findings and limits, study-wide: About 5 TRBV segments appeared more often in patients than in controls, and TRBV5-6, TRBV5-1 and TRBV20-1 were among these.

The library was made from cDNA and included unique molecular identifiers. TCRdb ran MiXCR on the PCR reads and lists one entry per CDR3 protein. The table has 450,000 or so distinct CDR3 sequences, under 55% seen once. These receptors' antigens are unknown. Sequenced input: blood. Receptor source: a girl under 18 with multiple sclerosis.

This clonotype occurred a few times. The chain uses TRBV7-2 and TRBJ1-2, with a tentative D call TRBD1 (5 bases). Per the germline V gene, CDR1 is SGHTA and CDR2 is FQGNSA. Between the trimmed V and J ends, which lost 1 base and 7 bases, there was a span of 16 bases. The CDR3 consists of 15 residues. CDR3 sequence: CASSLVRQGGAGYTF. In nucleotides, the CDR3 is TGTGCCAGCAGCTTAGTACGGCAGGGAGGGGCTGGCTACACCTTC.

The table lists this clonotype with a count of one. The J gene is TRBJ2-5, the V gene TRBV2; D gene uncertain. Germline CDR1 SNHLY, CDR2 FYNNEI. The CDR3 extends over 15 amino acids. Trimming left V 7 bases short and J 5 bases short, with 20 bases between. The DNA of the CDR3 is TGTGCCAGCAAAAAGGAATTTTCTAGTGGGGAGACCCAGTACTTC. It codes for CASKKEFSSGETQYF.

The chain couples TRBV20-1 to TRBJ2-1; D might be TRBD2 (7 bases). The tail of the sequence fits TRBJ2-7 better, so the J call may be wrong. CDR1 and CDR2 (germline): DFQATT, SNEGSKA (reference sequence). CDR3 length: 15 amino acids. The CDR3: CSVQGRLADYNEQYF. Here the CDR3 DNA reads TGCAGTGTGCAGGGGAGGCTAGCGGACTACAATGAGCAGTACTTC.

DNA of the CDR3: TGTGCCAGCAGCCCCCTCCATGAGCGGGCTGCGTACGAGCAGTACTTC. It yields the protein CASSPLHERAAYEQYF. V usage is TRBV3-1 and J usage is TRBJ2-7, with D perhaps TRBD2 (6 bases). CDR3 length: 16 residues. V was cut by 4 bases and J by 4 bases, with 20 bases left in between. Germline CDR1 and CDR2: LGHDT and YNNKEL (reference sequence).

This clonotype was observed a single time. One end of the junction does not line up with germline, which may come from a read error. The V gene is TRBV29-1, the J gene TRBJ2-3; 9 bases map to TRBD2. CDR1 and CDR2 from the germline V gene are SQVTM and ANQGSEA. CDR3 length: 15 amino acids. Here the CDR3 reads CSVDSSSGNTDTRYF. CDR3 bases: TGCAGCGTTGACAGTTCTAGCGGGAACACAGATACGCGGTATTTT.

The chain is built from TRBV27 and TRBJ1-1; 9 nucleotides align to TRBD1. Losses at the gene ends were 3 bases for V and 8 bases for J; bases not matched to a gene: 4. The CDR3 covers 13 residues. Germline CDR1 is MNHEY and CDR2 is SMNVEV (reference sequence). CDR3: CASSFHDRGEAFF. For the CDR3, the DNA is TGTGCCAGCAGTTTTCACGACAGGGGGGAAGCTTTCTTT.

V usage is TRBV20-1 and J usage is TRBJ1-2, with 7 bases fitting TRBD1. The germline V gene has CDR1 DFQATT and CDR2 SNEGSKA (reference sequence). Unmatched junction bases numbered 11, after V lost 3 bases and J lost 7 bases. The CDR3 is made up of 14 amino acids. CDR3 in amino acids: CSASEAEGAGGYTF. DNA of the CDR3: TGCAGTGCTAGTGAGGCGGAGGGGGCAGGTGGCTACACCTTC.

The table lists this clonotype with a few counts. The J gene is TRBJ2-1, the V gene TRBV5-1; TRBD2 matches at 11 bases. V was pared by 3 bases and J by 8 bases, with 13 bases of the junction left unmatched. The CDR3 runs to 17 residues. The germline V gene encodes CDR1 SGHRS and CDR2 YFSETQ. CDR3 loop: CASSSGLSGRALDEQFF. CDR3 coding DNA: TGCGCCAGCAGCTCTGGTCTTAGCGGGAGGGCCTTAGATGAGCAGTTCTTC.

The chain carries TRBV20-1 and TRBJ1-2; 9 bases agree with TRBD1. With V trimmed by 5 bases and J by 0 bases, 7 bases remained unmatched. The CDR3 totals 15 residues. CDR1 is DFQATT, CDR2 SNEGSKA, per germline (reference sequence). CDR3 amino acids: CSAVDRGLTNYGYTF. The DNA of the CDR3 is TGCAGTGCTGTGGACAGGGGCCTCACTAACTATGGCTACACCTTC.

The chain employs TRBV28 and TRBJ2-4, with a weak D call TRBD2 (5 bases). Near its end, the DNA agrees better with TRBJ2-7, so the J call may be wrong. This CDR3 contains 14 residues. Germline V CDR1 and CDR2: MDHEN, SYDVKM. DNA of the CDR3: TGTGCCAGCAGTCTGAGCGGACTCTCCTACGAGCAGTACTTC. Translation: CASSLSGLSYEQYF.

This clonotype has just a few counts. This chain uses TRBV9 with TRBJ2-3; the D is unclear. V shed 0 bases and J shed 6 bases, with 11 bases lying between them. From germline, CDR1 is SGDLS and CDR2 YYNGEE. The CDR3 loop spans 14 amino acids. For the CDR3, the DNA is TGTGCCAGCAGCGTAGAGATGGGGTCCGATACGCAGTATTTT. Its translation: CASSVEMGSDTQYF.

This clonotype showed up just once. V and J are TRBV2 and TRBJ2-7; the D gene is possibly TRBD2 (6 bases). Looked up from germline, CDR1 is SNHLY and CDR2 is FYNNEI. The V gene lost 7 bases and the J gene lost 1 base, with 17 bases spanning the gap. The CDR3 is 15 amino acids. The CDR3 DNA follows: TGTGCCAGCACCTGGGACTTAGGACCATCCTACGAGCAGTACTTC. This sequence encodes CASTWDLGPSYEQYF.

This sequence joins TRBV6-1 and TRBJ1-2; 9 bases agree with TRBD1. Germline CDR1 reads MNHNS; CDR2 reads SASEGT. After removal of 0 bases from V and 3 bases from J, the junction contained 5 bases not matched to a gene. There are 16 residues in the CDR3. The CDR3 is CASSEASQGADYGYTF. Written as DNA, the CDR3 is TGTGCCAGCAGTGAAGCGTCACAGGGGGCTGACTATGGCTACACCTTC.

The rearrangement uses TRBV28 and TRBJ2-4, with 7 bases lining up with TRBD1. The J call may be mistaken, given a closer DNA end match to TRBJ2-5. The germline V gene encodes CDR1 MDHEN and CDR2 SYDVKM. This CDR3 is 14 amino acids long. The CDR3 is CASSFSTGLETQYF. CDR3 DNA sequence: TGTGCCAGCAGTTTTTCGACAGGGCTGGAGACCCAGTACTTC.

V is TRBV25-1 and J is TRBJ2-3; no clear D. This CDR3 spans 15 amino acids. Trimming removed 1 base at V and 8 bases at J, with 16 bases between. Germline V gives CDR1 MGHDK, CDR2 SYGVNS. CDR3 loop: CASSESRVQRGTQYF. The CDR3 nucleotides are TGTGCCAGCAGTGAATCTCGGGTCCAGCGTGGTACGCAGTATTTT.

J is TRBJ1-2 and V is TRBV4-2; TRBD1 aligns across 7 bases. V was pared by 7 bases and J by 0 bases, with 5 bases of the junction left unmatched. CDR3 length: 14 amino acids. In germline, CDR1 is LGHNA, CDR2 YNFKEQ. CDR3 bases: TGTGCCAGCACCGGGACAGTCTCTAACTATGGCTACACCTTC. Protein: CASTGTVSNYGYTF.

This sequence joins TRBV12-3 or TRBV12-4 and TRBJ2-7; D possibly matches TRBD1 or TRBD2 (5 bases each). This CDR3 has 11 amino acids. CDR3 amino acids: CASGRAYEQYF. DNA of the CDR3: TGTGCTTCAGGGCGGGCCTACGAGCAGTACTTC.

V gene TRBV20-1 combines with J gene TRBJ2-6, with unresolved D. The CDR3 consists of 14 residues. Trimming took 3 bases from V and 0 from J, leaving 6 bases between them. CDR1 is DFQATT and CDR2 is SNEGSKA in the germline V gene (reference sequence). The CDR3 spells CSASTLSGANVLTF. CDR3 DNA sequence: TGCAGTGCTAGCACGCTCTCTGGGGCCAACGTCCTGACTTTC.

The chain is built from TRBV9 and TRBJ2-1; unclear D gene. Matching the DNA end better, TRBJ2-7 makes the J call doubtful. CDR1 and CDR2 (germline): SGDLS, YYNGEE. The CDR3 has 14 residues. CDR3 in amino acids: CASSVAGYYNEQYF. Written as DNA, the CDR3 is TGTGCCAGCAGCGTAGCTGGCTACTACAATGAGCAGTACTTC.

This clonotype was seen more than once but under ten times. The chain couples TRBV4-2 to TRBJ2-7; D is perhaps TRBD1 or TRBD2 (5 bases each). The CDR3 has 15 amino acids. Germline CDR1 LGHNA, CDR2 YNFKEQ. Trimming left V 0 bases short and J 4 bases short, with 13 bases between. The DNA for the CDR3 is TGTGCCAGCAGCCAAGAGGGGACGGGGAATTACGAGCAGTACTTC. This encodes CASSQEGTGNYEQYF.

This clonotype has just a few counts. The genes are TRBV5-6 and TRBJ2-7; TRBD2 agrees at 13 bases. The germline V gene has CDR1 SGHDT and CDR2 YYEEEE. After removal of 1 base from V and 6 bases from J, the junction contained 4 bases not matched to a gene. The CDR3 runs to 15 residues. As DNA, the CDR3 is TGTGCCAGCAGCTTGAGGGGACTAGCGGGATTCGAGCAGTACTTC. Amino acids: CASSLRGLAGFEQYF.

The V and J genes are TRBV28 and TRBJ2-1; 10 bases are shared with TRBD2. The CDR3 runs to 16 residues. CDR1 MDHEN and CDR2 SYDVKM come from the germline V gene. V shed 8 bases and J 0 bases; nucleotides not matched to a gene: 7. In DNA, the CDR3 is TGTGCCAGCCTTAGGACTAGCGGAAGCTCCTACAATGAGCAGTTCTTC. Translation gives CASLRTSGSSYNEQFF.

The rearrangement joins TRBV10-3 to TRBJ1-1; TRBD1 agrees at 7 bases. V lost 6 bases and J lost 0; bases outside the gene matches: 7. There are 15 residues in the CDR3. Per the germline V gene, CDR1 is ENHRY and CDR2 is SYGVKD. The DNA for the CDR3 is TGTGCCATCAGGACGGGACAGCAGATGAACACTGAAGCTTTCTTT. It codes for CAIRTGQQMNTEAFF.

The J gene is TRBJ2-5, the V gene TRBV5-6; tentatively, D is TRBD1 (5 bases). The better agreement between TRBJ2-7 and the DNA end casts doubt on the J call. This CDR3 spans 12 amino acids. Germline-derived CDR1 and CDR2 are SGHDT and YYEEEE. CDR3 nucleotide sequence: TGTGCCAGCAGTTCGACAGTCGTCGAGCAGTACTTC. This gives the protein CASSSTVVEQYF.

The chain couples TRBV4-3 to TRBJ2-1, with 10 bases lining up with TRBD2. CDR1 is LGHNA, CDR2 YSLEER, per germline. The CDR3 spans 18 residues. J was trimmed by 3 bases and V by 0 bases; bases with no gene match: 8. This CDR3 is CASSQDYSGTSVYNEQFF. CDR3 sequence (DNA): TGCGCCAGCAGCCAAGACTATTCCGGGACTAGCGTCTACAATGAGCAGTTCTTC.

The V and J genes are TRBV7-3 and TRBJ2-7; D remains unclear. The germline gives CDR1 SGHTA, CDR2 FQGTGA. This CDR3 is built from 13 residues. Between the trimmed V and J ends, which lost 2 bases and 3 bases, there was a span of 8 bases. CDR3 DNA: TGTGCCAGCAGCTTATCGACTGACTACGAGCAGTACTTC. Translating gives CASSLSTDYEQYF.

A remark on this clonotype: An end of the junction differs from the germline gene, which may be a read error. The genes are TRBV11-2 and TRBJ2-1; 10 bases are shared with TRBD2. The length of the CDR3 is 15 residues. Germline loops: CDR1 SGHAT, CDR2 FQNNGV. CDR3: CVSSPSGGSYNEQFF. The CDR3 DNA is TGTGTCAGCAGTCCTAGCGGGGGCTCCTACAATGAGCAGTTCTTC.